One sample yielded the 27 T cell receptor beta chains listed below, sequenced in a study of T cell repertoires in breast cancer listed by TCRdb under 2016. The method was emulsion pairing. Sequencing relied on an Illumina MiSeq. Unpaired genes were suppressed by a second nested PCR containing blocking oligos, after which a third nested PCR added Illumina adaptors and barcodes. The public sequencing data were trimmed at Q25 with fastp and processed into clonotypes with MiXCR by TCRdb, which kept only in-frame beta chains. All rows with the same CDR3 protein become a single entry with the most common DNA and genes. The sample yields about 40,000 distinct CDR3 sequences; roughly 44% were counted once. Together, the top ten hold less than 70% of the sample. The study used an expanded emulsion RT-PCR method with primers for all TCR V genes to analyze paired alpha-beta TCRs of CD8+ T cells. Input material: CD8+ T cells. The receptors stem from a pool of human donors with breast cancer or a healthy control (not recorded which).

The V call is TRBV4-2, the J call TRBJ2-1, with 10 bases matching TRBD2. CDR1 LGHNA and CDR2 YNFKEQ come from the germline V gene. The CDR3 sequence is 15 residues long. Trimming removed 4 bases from V and 7 bases from J; junction bases left unmatched: 7. The CDR3 nucleotides read TGTGCCAGCAGCCCCATCGTAGCGGGAGGTAATGAGCAGTTCTTC. This codes for CASSPIVAGGNEQFF.

The chain links TRBV20-1 to TRBJ2-1, with D unclear. The DNA end is a closer match to TRBJ2-7, so the J assignment may be wrong. This CDR3 region has 13 residues. From germline, CDR1 is DFQATT and CDR2 SNEGSKA (reference sequence). The CDR3 region is CSAPAGSWNEQYF. CDR3 DNA sequence: TGCAGTGCTCCAGCAGGTTCCTGGAATGAGCAGTACTTC.

This clonotype was found many times. The genes are TRBV6-2 or TRBV6-3 and TRBJ2-7; D is unclear. Germline CDR1 is MNHEY and CDR2 is SVGEGT. The CDR3 totals 13 residues. V gave up 9 bases and J gave up 2 bases, with 14 bases separating them. DNA for the CDR3: TGTGCCAGTCAACCTCAGGTGACCTACGAGCAGTACTTC. Protein sequence: CASQPQVTYEQYF.

Regarding this clonotype: The junction departs from germline at one end; a sequencing error may be responsible. This chain links TRBV4-2 with TRBJ2-1; 11 nucleotides line up with TRBD2. This CDR3 has 20 residues. The germline V gene has CDR1 LGHNA and CDR2 YNFKEQ. CDR3 coding DNA: TGTGCCAGCAGGCAAGATTGGCCGAGGAGTAGCGGGGGGGTTTACAATGAGCAGTTCTTC. This encodes CASRQDWPRSSGGVYNEQFF.

This chain links TRBV5-1 with TRBJ2-5; maybe TRBD2 (5 bases). The germline V gene encodes CDR1 SGHRS and CDR2 YFSETQ. The V and J ends lost 0 bases and 1 base respectively, with 13 bases between them. The CDR3 covers 16 residues. CDR3 residues: CASSLAVGGTQETQYF. The CDR3 DNA sequence: TGCGCCAGCAGCTTGGCCGTAGGAGGCACCCAAGAGACCCAGTACTTC.

The rearrangement joins TRBV6-1 to TRBJ1-1; no clear D. The CDR3 runs 11 residues. Germline V gives CDR1 MNHNS, CDR2 SASEGT. The V end lost 7 bases, the J end lost 9 bases, and 12 bases lay between the germline ends. Here the CDR3 reads CASTSLGKAFF. CDR3 nucleotide sequence: TGTGCCAGCACCTCGCTTGGGAAAGCTTTCTTT.

This sequence joins TRBV5-1 and TRBJ2-2, with a weak D call TRBD1 (5 bases). V shed 1 base and J shed 11 bases, with 15 bases lying between them. In germline, CDR1 is SGHRS, CDR2 YFSETQ. The CDR3 runs to 14 residues. The CDR3 protein is CASSLLLGQGELFF. CDR3 sequence (DNA): TGCGCCAGCAGCTTGCTTCTGGGTCAGGGAGAGCTGTTTTTT. Combining the CDR3 with reference TRBV5-1 and TRBJ2-2 gives the whole variable domain KAGVTQTPRYLIKTRGQQVTLSCSPISGHRSVSWYQQTPGQGLQFLFEYFSETQRNKGNFPGRFSGRQFSNSRSEMNVSTLELGDSALYLCASSLLLGQGELFFGEGSRLTVL.

A word on this clonotype: Sequence at one end of the junction differs from germline and may be a read error. DNA for the CDR3: TGTGCCAGCGGTTACTTTCGGACAGCGCTTAACAGCTCCTACGAGCAGTACTTC. Protein product: CASGYFRTALNSSYEQYF. The V call is TRBV6-5, the J call TRBJ2-7; D perhaps matches TRBD1 (6 bases). The CDR3 is 18 amino acids. Germline values: CDR1 MNHEY, CDR2 SVGAGI.

In this sample, this clonotype turned up a few times. The gene calls are TRBV18 and TRBJ1-5; D might be TRBD1 (6 bases). Germline lookup yields CDR1 KGHSH and CDR2 LQKENI. The CDR3 has 15 amino acids. Trimming removed 3 bases at V and 0 bases at J, with 9 bases between. CDR3 residues: CASSPTGYSNQPQHF. In DNA, the CDR3 is TGTGCCAGCTCACCTACAGGGTATAGCAATCAGCCCCAGCATTTT.

The sample holds a few counts of this clonotype. The chain recombines TRBV6-2 or TRBV6-3 with TRBJ1-2, with D possibly being TRBD1 (6 bases). The CDR3 has 14 amino acids. Trimming took off 7 bases at V and 5 bases at J, with 17 bases between the two ends. The V gene's germline CDR1 is MNHEY and CDR2 SVGEGT. CDR3 sequence (DNA): TGTGCCAGCACCCGGGACACAAGTCTTTATGGCTACACCTTC. Translation: CASTRDTSLYGYTF.

The chain joins TRBV3-1 to TRBJ2-5; D perhaps matches TRBD1 (6 bases). Germline CDR1 reads LGHDT; CDR2 reads YNNKEL (reference sequence). V lost 3 bases and J lost 5, with 16 bases in between. The CDR3 runs to 15 residues. The CDR3, as DNA: TGTGCCAGCAGCCAGATGGTGGGGGCGCAGGAGACCCAGTACTTC. Protein sequence: CASSQMVGAQETQYF.

This chain connects TRBV7-9 to TRBJ2-7, with TRBD2 matching over 9 bases. Germline V gene lookup returns CDR1 SEHNR and CDR2 FQNEAQ (reference sequence). The CDR3 length is 14 residues. V lost 7 bases and J lost 6; bases outside the gene matches: 10. The chain's CDR3 is CASTSSGALVEQYF. CDR3 sequence (DNA): TGTGCCAGCACCTCTAGCGGGGCCCTCGTCGAGCAGTACTTC.

A note on this clonotype: Without the conserved terminal phenylalanine or tryptophan, this CDR3 likely stems from a read error. The chain employs TRBV27 and TRBJ1-2; 8 bases agree with TRBD1. The length of the CDR3 is 15 residues. Trimming cost V 0 bases and J 3 bases; bases outside gene matches: 3. Germline lookup yields CDR1 MNHEY and CDR2 SMNVEV (reference sequence). The CDR3 here is CASSLSPQGDYGYTI. In nucleotides, the CDR3 is TGTGCCAGCAGTTTATCCCCACAGGGGGACTATGGCTACACCATC.

The rearrangement uses TRBV7-9 and TRBJ2-6; D possibly uses TRBD1 or TRBD2 (5 bases each). The germline V gene encodes CDR1 SEHNR and CDR2 FQNEAQ (reference sequence). Trimming left V 7 bases short and J 15 bases short, with 16 bases between. The CDR3 loop spans 12 amino acids. CDR3 nucleotides: TGTGCCAGCATGATTGCCGGGACGGACCTGACTTTC. Translation: CASMIAGTDLTF. The full variable domain, its missing parts supplied by reference TRBV7-9 and TRBJ2-6, is DTGVSQNPRHKITKRGQNVTFRCDPISEHNRLYWYRQTLGQGPEFLTYFQNEAQLEKSRLLSDRFSAERPKGSFSTLEIQRTEQGDSAMYLCASMIAGTDLTFGAGSRLTVL.

On this clonotype: A much larger clone differs from this one at a single base, so this may be a read error. V usage is TRBV6-1 and J usage is TRBJ2-1; 7 bases are shared with TRBD1. With 5 bases clipped from V and 6 bases from J, the junction kept 10 bases outside the gene matches. The CDR3 spans 15 residues. Germline V gene lookup returns CDR1 MNHNS and CDR2 SASEGT. The CDR3 coding sequence is TGTGCCAGCAGTCTTAGAACAGGGGCCAGCAATGAGCAGTTCTTC. Its translation is CASSLRTGASNEQFF.

The chain couples TRBV5-1 to TRBJ1-1; 7 nucleotides match TRBD1. Germline CDR1 and CDR2: SGHRS and YFSETQ. The CDR3 is made up of 14 amino acids. V lost 1 base, J lost 7 bases, and 7 bases stayed unmatched. The CDR3 region has the DNA TGCGCCAGCAGCTTGACAGGGGCTCGGTATGAAGCTTTCTTT. Protein sequence: CASSLTGARYEAFF.

With regard to this clonotype: This may stem from a read error, because a much larger clone lies one nucleotide away. This chain joins TRBV20-1 and TRBJ2-1; a possible D gene is TRBD2 (5 bases). Germline CDR1 and CDR2: DFQATT and SNEGSKA (reference sequence). The CDR3 runs to 15 residues. Trimming removed 5 bases from V and 1 base from J, with 15 bases in between. The CDR3 loop reads CSASRLNLSYNEQFF. The DNA for the CDR3 is TGCAGTGCTTCAAGACTAAACCTATCCTACAATGAGCAGTTCTTC.

The CDR3 spells CSARTGANTEAFF. The CDR3 region has the DNA TGCAGTGCTAGGACGGGGGCGAACACTGAAGCTTTCTTT. The gene calls are TRBV20-1 and TRBJ1-1; maybe TRBD1 (6 bases). The CDR3 is made up of 13 amino acids. Germline lookup yields CDR1 DFQATT and CDR2 SNEGSKA (reference sequence). Trimming left V 3 bases short and J 1 base short, with 9 bases between.

This clonotype was counted only a few times. V and J are TRBV2 and TRBJ2-3; D gene ambiguous. This CDR3 comprises 13 residues. Trimming left V 6 bases short and J 5 bases short, with 12 bases between. Germline lookup yields CDR1 SNHLY and CDR2 FYNNEI. Written as DNA, the CDR3 is TGTGCCAGCAGACTCAGTGCCGTAGATACGCAGTATTTT. Protein product: CASRLSAVDTQYF.

This clonotype has only a few counts. The rearrangement links TRBV15 to TRBJ1-4; 7 bases are a match to TRBD1. Per the germline V gene, CDR1 is LNHNV and CDR2 is YYDKDF (reference sequence). CDR3 length: 16 residues. The V segment lost 4 bases and the J segment 4 bases; nucleotides outside the gene matches: 9. This CDR3 is CATSMDGTVYNEKLFF. In nucleotides, the CDR3 is TGTGCCACCAGCATGGACGGGACAGTCTATAATGAAAAACTGTTTTTT.

This clonotype was observed a few times. The chain couples TRBV24-1 to TRBJ2-1; either TRBD1 or TRBD2 may supply D (7 bases each). From germline, CDR1 is KGHDR and CDR2 SFDVKD. This CDR3 is 16 amino acids long. V lost 4 bases, J lost 2 bases, and 14 bases lay in between. The CDR3 bases are TGTGCCACCAGTGACCCAGGGGGAGGGACCTACAATGAGCAGTTCTTC. It codes for CATSDPGGGTYNEQFF.

Notes on this clonotype: Possible read error: a much larger clone is one base away. The J gene is TRBJ2-5, the V gene TRBV6-1; D is uncertain. CDR3 size: 12 residues. V was trimmed by 3 bases and J by 5 bases, leaving 7 bases between them. The germline V gene encodes CDR1 MNHNS and CDR2 SASEGT. In DNA, the CDR3 is TGTGCCAGCAGTGAGTCAGCGGAGACCCAGTACTTC. It translates to CASSESAETQYF.

A note on this clonotype: Compared with germline, one end of the junction differs, possibly owing to a read error. This chain connects TRBV6-1 to TRBJ2-1, with D hard to call. This CDR3 is 11 amino acids long. In germline, CDR1 is MNHNS, CDR2 SASEGT. The CDR3 DNA reads TGCGCCAGCAGTGAGCTCAACGAGCAGTTCTTC. This sequence encodes CASSELNEQFF.

The chain joins TRBV20-1 to TRBJ2-7; possibly TRBD1 for D (6 bases). CDR1 DFQATT and CDR2 SNEGSKA come from the germline V gene (reference sequence). This CDR3 has 15 amino acids. V gave up 6 bases and J gave up 0 bases, with 18 bases separating them. As DNA, the CDR3 is TGCAGTGCAGTTACAAGCAGGGGCTTCTCCTACGAGCAGTACTTC. Protein sequence: CSAVTSRGFSYEQYF.

The J gene is TRBJ2-7, the V gene TRBV7-9, with a tentative D call TRBD2 (6 bases). The V and J ends lost 1 base and 8 bases respectively, with 15 bases between them. CDR3 length: 14 residues. Germline values: CDR1 SEHNR, CDR2 FQNEAQ (reference sequence). CDR3 nucleotides: TGTGCCAGCAGCTTAGGGCCGGGAGTGTACAAGCAGTACTTC. Residues: CASSLGPGVYKQYF.

This clonotype has more than one count but fewer than ten. The rearrangement links TRBV7-2 to TRBJ1-2; the D gene is possibly TRBD1 (6 bases). The CDR3 sequence is 13 residues long. The V end lost 8 bases, the J end lost 0 bases, and 10 bases lay between the germline ends. Germline V gives CDR1 SGHTA, CDR2 FQGNSA. The CDR3 DNA sequence: TGTGCCAGCTCCAGGGGAACTAACTATGGCTACACCTTC. It translates to CASSRGTNYGYTF.

The rearrangement uses TRBV5-1 and TRBJ2-2; D is unclear. CDR1 and CDR2 (germline): SGHRS, YFSETQ. This CDR3 comprises 14 residues. Trimming took off 2 bases at V and 6 bases at J, with 11 bases between the two ends. The CDR3 DNA reads TGCGCCAGCAGCTTACAACAGTCGTCCGGGGAGCTGTTTTTT. Protein sequence: CASSLQQSSGELFF. The entire variable domain, with the rest obtained from reference TRBV5-1 and TRBJ2-2, is as follows: KAGVTQTPRYLIKTRGQQVTLSCSPISGHRSVSWYQQTPGQGLQFLFEYFSETQRNKGNFPGRFSGRQFSNSRSEMNVSTLELGDSALYLCASSLQQSSGELFFGEGSRLTVL.